What follows are 26 T cell receptor beta chains derived from one specimen sequenced in a study of blood T cell repertoires in COVID-19. Data came from immunoSEQ multiplex PCR; TCRdb stores just in-frame clones and leaves some out. In the table there are approximately 400,000 clones, around 88% of which are singletons. Sample: peripheral blood. The receptors here all came from a woman aged 45-59 years with COVID-19, enrolled during active disease.

The chain joins TRBV2 to TRBJ1-5; 8 bases are shared with TRBD1. CDR1 and CDR2 (germline): SNHLY, FYNNEI. The CDR3 is 14 residues long. J gave up 2 bases and V 5 bases, and 2 bases lay outside the gene matches. The CDR3 nucleotides are TGTGCCAGCAGTCAGGACAGGGGCAATCAGCCCCAGCATTTT. Protein sequence: CASSQDRGNQPQHF.

This clone was picked up a small number of times. This chain uses TRBV6-5 with TRBJ1-1, with D perhaps TRBD1 (5 bases). The CDR3 totals 14 residues. CDR1 is MNHEY, CDR2 SVGAGI, per germline. The V gene lost 3 bases and the J gene lost 1 base, with 9 bases spanning the gap. The CDR3 region is CASSYRGRNTEAFF. Written as DNA, the CDR3 is TGTGCCAGCAGTTATCGGGGGAGGAACACTGAAGCTTTCTTT.

This chain links TRBV2 with TRBJ1-6; 8 bases are shared with TRBD1. CDR1 and CDR2 from the germline V gene are SNHLY and FYNNEI. The CDR3 spans 16 residues. With 6 bases clipped from V and 3 bases from J, the junction kept 7 bases outside the gene matches. CDR3: CASRDRVGIYNSPLHF. The CDR3, as DNA: TGTGCCAGCAGGGACAGGGTCGGGATCTATAATTCACCCCTCCACTTT.

The V call is TRBV6-5, the J call TRBJ2-7; D is ambiguous. This CDR3 spans 13 amino acids. Trimming removed 8 bases at V and 3 bases at J, with 14 bases between. From germline, CDR1 is MNHEY and CDR2 SVGAGI. CDR3 bases: TGTGCCAGCTACGCTCCTGGAGACTACGAGCAGTACTTC. This codes for CASYAPGDYEQYF.

CDR3: CAWTGESGNTIYF. DNA of the CDR3: TGTGCCTGGACGGGGGAATCTGGAAACACCATATATTTT. The chain uses TRBV30 and TRBJ1-3, with D perhaps TRBD1 (5 bases). The CDR3 covers 13 residues. The V gene's germline CDR1 is GTSNPN and CDR2 SVGIG (reference sequence). The V end lost 4 bases, the J end lost 1 base, and 8 bases lay between the germline ends.

The chain couples TRBV27 to TRBJ2-1; TRBD1 is a possible D gene (6 bases). This CDR3 is built from 15 residues. V lost 1 base to trimming and J lost 4 bases, with 11 bases between them. Germline V gene sequence: CDR1 MNHEY, CDR2 SMNVEV (reference sequence). In DNA, the CDR3 is TGTGCCAGCAGTTTATGGGGGCGCGGGTACAATGAGCAGTTCTTC. The encoded protein is CASSLWGRGYNEQFF.

Note on this clone: Other nucleotide sequences in the sample specify the same CDR3. The chain links TRBV27 to TRBJ2-3; 12 nucleotides agree with TRBD2. CDR3 length equals 16 residues. With 5 bases clipped from V and 5 bases from J, the junction kept 8 bases outside the gene matches. In germline, CDR1 is MNHEY, CDR2 SMNVEV (reference sequence). The CDR3 coding sequence is TGTGCCAGCAGTCTTCTAGCGGGGGGGCCCCTAGATACGCAGTATTTT. Residues: CASSLLAGGPLDTQYF.

V usage is TRBV6-1 and J usage is TRBJ2-3, with 7 bases identical to TRBD2. Germline values: CDR1 MNHNS, CDR2 SASEGT. The trim removed 3 bases at V and 6 bases at J, leaving 6 bases unmatched. The CDR3 covers 14 residues. CDR3 residues: CASSEPQRGDTQYF. The CDR3 nucleotides are TGTGCCAGCAGTGAGCCCCAGCGGGGCGATACGCAGTATTTT.

The chain combines TRBV25-1 with TRBJ1-1; 9 bases agree with TRBD1. The CDR3 has 14 amino acids. The germline V gene has CDR1 MGHDK and CDR2 SYGVNS. After removal of 4 bases from V and 3 bases from J, the junction contained 3 bases not matched to a gene. In DNA, the CDR3 is TGTGCCAGCAGTGTAGGACAGGGGCACACTGAAGCTTTCTTT. This sequence encodes CASSVGQGHTEAFF.

The chain is built from TRBV5-1 and TRBJ1-4, with 9 positions matching TRBD1. Germline CDR1 is SGHRS and CDR2 is YFSETQ. This CDR3 spans 16 amino acids. V dropped 1 base and J dropped 8; count of bases not matched to a gene: 9. CDR3 coding DNA: TGCGCCAGCAGCTTGTCTTCACAGGGGGCCGGCGAAAAACTGTTTTTT. Translated: CASSLSSQGAGEKLFF.

The V gene is TRBV24-1, the J gene TRBJ2-1; TRBD2 aligns across 10 bases. From germline, CDR1 is KGHDR and CDR2 SFDVKD. CDR3 length equals 16 residues. Trimming removed 2 bases from V and 8 bases from J; junction bases left unmatched: 8. The DNA of the CDR3 is TGTGCCACCAGTGATTCTCAAGCGGGGGGGCCGGATGAGCAGTTCTTC. It is translated as CATSDSQAGGPDEQFF.

The DNA of the CDR3 is TGTGCCAGCAGTGAAGGCGGGGGGCTGTACGAGCAGTTCTTC. The encoded protein is CASSEGGGLYEQFF. The rearrangement links TRBV2 to TRBJ2-1; 8 bases fit TRBD2. Germline CDR1 SNHLY, CDR2 FYNNEI. V gave up 1 base and J gave up 10 bases; unmatched junction bases: 6. The CDR3 consists of 14 residues.

The rearrangement joins TRBV7-2 to TRBJ2-1; TRBD1 matches 8 bases. The CDR3 length is 17 residues. In germline, CDR1 is SGHTA, CDR2 FQGNSA. V gave up 3 bases and J gave up 0 bases; unmatched junction bases: 7. CDR3 DNA: TGTGCCAGCAGCTTCGTGACAGGGGTCACCTCCTACAATGAGCAGTTCTTC. Translating it yields CASSFVTGVTSYNEQFF.

This sequence joins TRBV5-8 and TRBJ2-5; D perhaps matches TRBD1 (6 bases). The CDR3 sequence is 15 residues long. V was clipped by 4 bases and J by 2 bases, with 15 bases between them. Germline V gene sequence: CDR1 SGHTS, CDR2 YDEGEE. The CDR3 is CASSQRQDIQETQYF. Written as DNA, the CDR3 is TGTGCCAGCAGCCAGAGACAGGACATACAAGAGACCCAGTACTTC.

The chain carries TRBV10-3 and TRBJ2-2; a possible D gene is TRBD2 (6 bases). Germline CDR1 is ENHRY and CDR2 is SYGVKD. V dropped 2 bases and J dropped 5 bases, with 6 bases sitting between them. This CDR3 has 13 amino acids. The CDR3 nucleotides are TGTGCCATCAGTGAGGGGACTACCGGGGAGCTGTTTTTT. Protein sequence: CAISEGTTGELFF.

The V gene is TRBV6-5, the J gene TRBJ1-1; D gene uncertain. Trimming pared 6 bases from V and 1 base from J, leaving 9 bases between. Germline V CDR1 and CDR2: MNHEY, SVGAGI. CDR3 length equals 13 residues. The CDR3 DNA reads TGTGCCAGCAGGGTAACAGAGAACACTGAAGCTTTCTTT. It codes for CASRVTENTEAFF.

The chain uses TRBV11-3 and TRBJ2-1, with D possibly TRBD2 on 7 matching bases. Trimming stripped 5 bases from V and 10 bases from J, with 21 bases between. The CDR3 consists of 15 residues. Germline V CDR1 and CDR2: SGHNT, YENEEA. The chain's CDR3 is CASSKGGGRVGEQFF. CDR3 DNA sequence: TGTGCCAGCAGCAAGGGGGGAGGGAGGGTTGGCGAGCAGTTCTTC.

This clone has only one observation. The chain is built from TRBV24-1 and TRBJ2-7; D may be TRBD2 (6 bases). The germline V gene encodes CDR1 KGHDR and CDR2 SFDVKD. Trimming removed 3 bases at V and 3 bases at J, with 17 bases between. The CDR3 covers 16 residues. The DNA of the CDR3 is TGTGCCACCAGTGATGGCCGGGCCCCGCGGGGCTACGAGCAGTACTTC. This translates into CATSDGRAPRGYEQYF.

DNA for the CDR3: TGTGCCAGCAGTTACCAGGGGTTCTCTGAAGCTTTCTTT. Translation gives CASSYQGFSEAFF. The rearrangement links TRBV6-5 to TRBJ1-1; possible D gene TRBD1, 6 bases. V lost 2 bases to trimming and J lost 6 bases, with 10 bases between them. Germline values: CDR1 MNHEY, CDR2 SVGAGI. This CDR3 has 13 amino acids.

The V gene is TRBV7-3, the J gene TRBJ1-6; D is possibly TRBD1 (5 bases). V was cut by 5 bases and J by 9 bases, with 17 bases left in between. The CDR3 covers 15 residues. CDR1 is SGHTA, CDR2 FQGTGA, per germline. The DNA for the CDR3 is TGTGCCAGCAGCCTAAATACAGGATACCTTTCACCCCTCCACTTT. Its protein product is CASSLNTGYLSPLHF.

This clone was seen a few times. The rearrangement links TRBV5-1 to TRBJ2-7; 10 nucleotides align to TRBD2. This CDR3 is 14 amino acids long. Germline V lookup: CDR1 SGHRS, CDR2 YFSETQ. V gave up 0 bases and J gave up 7 bases; unmatched junction bases: 4. The CDR3 is CASSLVLAGEEQYF. The CDR3 DNA is TGCGCCAGCAGCTTGGTTCTAGCGGGGGAAGAGCAGTACTTC.

This clone was recorded only once. In DNA, the CDR3 is TGTGCCAGCAGCTTTGCGGGGGGAACTGAAGCTTTCTTT. Translated, it gives CASSFAGGTEAFF. The chain uses TRBV7-9 and TRBJ1-1; possible D gene TRBD1, 5 bases. This CDR3 spans 13 amino acids. Germline V gene data show CDR1 as SEHNR and CDR2 as FQNEAQ (reference sequence). The ends were cut back, 3 bases at V and 5 bases at J, with 10 bases in the middle.

CDR3: CATRRRDEQFF. Here the CDR3 DNA reads TGTGCCACAAGAAGGAGGGATGAGCAGTTCTTC. The genes are TRBV12-3 or TRBV12-4 and TRBJ2-1; D may be TRBD2 (6 bases). The V gene lost 10 bases and the J gene lost 8 bases, with 12 bases spanning the gap. The length of the CDR3 is 11 residues.

The rearrangement uses TRBV30 and TRBJ1-4, with a possible D match to TRBD1 (5 bases). The germline CDR1 and CDR2 sequences are GTSNPN and SVGIG (reference sequence). This CDR3 region has 15 residues. V lost 3 bases and J lost 4, with 15 bases in between. Written as DNA, the CDR3 is TGTGCCTGGAGAGCTGGACACAACTTTAATGAAAAACTGTTTTTT. This encodes CAWRAGHNFNEKLFF. The full variable domain, rest sourced from reference TRBV30 and TRBJ1-4, is SQTIHQWPATLVQPVGSPLSLECTVEGTSNPNLYWYRQAAGRGLQLLFYSVGIGQISSEVPQNLSASRPQDRQFILSSKKLLLSDSGFYLCAWRAGHNFNEKLFFGSGTQLSVL.

The J gene is TRBJ2-7, the V gene TRBV27; 9 bases line up with TRBD1. Trimming removed 6 bases from V and 5 bases from J; junction bases left unmatched: 2. Germline V lookup: CDR1 MNHEY, CDR2 SMNVEV (reference sequence). There are 12 residues in the CDR3. As DNA, the CDR3 is TGTGCCAGCAGCACAGGGGGCCACGAGCAGTACTTC. Protein: CASSTGGHEQYF.

The chain carries TRBV11-2 and TRBJ2-7, with TRBD2 matching over 10 bases. Germline-derived CDR1 and CDR2 are SGHAT and FQNNGV. This CDR3 has 15 residues. The ends lost 7 bases at V and 4 bases at J; junction bases unmatched: 10. CDR3 amino acids: CASTLAGLATYEQYF. CDR3 coding DNA: TGTGCCAGCACCCTCGCGGGACTAGCGACATACGAGCAGTACTTC.